The rows below give T cell receptor beta chains drawn from one sample of a study of blood T cell repertoires in COVID-19. Clones were sequenced by immunoSEQ multiplex PCR, and TCRdb holds only the in-frame ones, with some missing. The sample lists approximately 97,000 clones, roughly 80% occurring once. Sequenced input: peripheral blood. The receptors here all came from a man aged 55 to 70 with active or convalescent COVID-19. CDR3s include the opening cysteine and the closing phenylalanine or tryptophan. Each record gives: V gene, J gene, CDR3 protein.

V: TRBV10-2; J: TRBJ1-2; CDR3: CASNPGQGVGYTF
V: TRBV14; J: TRBJ2-4; CDR3: CASSRSGLAKNIQYF
V: TRBV12-3/TRBV12-4; J: TRBJ1-3; CDR3: CASRLSGNTIYF
V: TRBV25-1; J: TRBJ2-2; CDR3: CASSVASGRLTGELFF
V: TRBV18; J: TRBJ2-5; CDR3: CASSPPYTGEQETQYF
V: TRBV5-1; J: TRBJ1-4; CDR3: CASSLGATNEKLFF
V: TRBV15; J: TRBJ1-2; CDR3: CATSAQSGTNGYTF
V: TRBV2; J: TRBJ2-2; CDR3: CASNLRTTTGELFF
V: TRBV5-3; J: TRBJ1-3; CDR3: CARSPPRDAGNTIYF
V: TRBV2; J: TRBJ2-1; CDR3: CASRRTGVSEQFF
V: TRBV29-1; J: TRBJ1-1; CDR3: CSVEESAPQAFF
V: TRBV11-2; J: TRBJ1-3; CDR3: CASSLGAGPGNTIYF
V: TRBV5-1; J: TRBJ1-6; CDR3: CASSPSGGLRSPLHF
V: TRBV27; J: TRBJ2-5; CDR3: CASSLLTSLETQYF
V: TRBV2; J: TRBJ2-3; CDR3: CASTLADTQYF
V: TRBV27; J: TRBJ1-2; CDR3: CASSFGGGLYGYTF
V: TRBV5-1; J: TRBJ2-2; CDR3: CASSLAVQITGELFF
V: TRBV30; J: TRBJ1-2; CDR3: CAWRRLRSYGYTF
V: TRBV3-1/TRBV3-2; J: TRBJ2-4; CDR3: CASSHELAKNIQYF
V: TRBV19; J: TRBJ1-5; CDR3: CASSIAGIYTQPQHF
V: TRBV7-2; J: TRBJ2-1; CDR3: CASSLGGAGLAAPGNEQFF
V: TRBV18; J: TRBJ2-3; CDR3: CASSPRDRALTDTQYF
V: TRBV18; J: TRBJ2-5; CDR3: CASSHTSGRQETQYF
V: TRBV2; J: TRBJ1-6; CDR3: CASSSGWNSPLHF
V: TRBV6-5; J: TRBJ1-2; CDR3: CASSTRDSGGYTF
V: TRBV9; J: TRBJ2-5; CDR3: CASSVSTSGKETQYF
V: TRBV7-9; J: TRBJ2-1; CDR3: CASSLGSGGYNEQFF
V: TRBV15; J: TRBJ2-6; CDR3: CATSNQGSGANVLTF
V: TRBV6-6; J: TRBJ2-1; CDR3: CASSTTDRGGYNEQFF
V: TRBV19; J: TRBJ1-5; CDR3: CASSALDRERNQPQHF
V: TRBV19; J: TRBJ1-5; CDR3: CASQPLRDRSNQPQHF
V: TRBV9; J: TRBJ1-4; CDR3: CASSPGGAVNEKLFF
V: TRBV19; J: TRBJ1-4; CDR3: CASSPRQGTNEKLFF
V: TRBV6-1; J: TRBJ1-1; CDR3: CASSDLDRVATEAFF
V: TRBV9; J: TRBJ2-5; CDR3: CASPGLAGADGTQYF
V: TRBV5-1; J: TRBJ1-4; CDR3: CASSSDRTNEKLFF
V: TRBV7-9; J: TRBJ2-1; CDR3: CASSLEGARDEQFF
V: TRBV6-9; J: TRBJ2-2; CDR3: CASSYRGQYTGELFF
V: TRBV5-1; J: TRBJ2-1; CDR3: CASSPGQVPYNEQFF
V: TRBV6-5; J: TRBJ2-7; CDR3: CASPPDGDSPYEQYF
V: TRBV7-2; J: TRBJ2-1; CDR3: CASSLGYSGYNEQFF
V: TRBV12-1; J: TRBJ2-5; CDR3: CASRDRAPETQYF
V: TRBV20-1; J: TRBJ1-1; CDR3: CSASGGNNLNTEAFF
V: TRBV28; J: TRBJ1-1; CDR3: CASSSPNDRANTEAFF
V: TRBV7-9; J: TRBJ1-2; CDR3: CASSLWQGSYGYTF
V: TRBV19; J: TRBJ1-4; CDR3: CASTPQGATNEKLFF
V: TRBV21-1; J: TRBJ2-1; CDR3: CASSTNRESSYNEQFF
V: TRBV29-1; J: TRBJ2-2; CDR3: CSGRVKGRTGELFF
V: TRBV2; J: TRBJ2-5; CDR3: CASSKQGVKSETQYF
V: TRBV4-1; J: TRBJ1-2; CDR3: CASSHGDSKNYGYTF
V: TRBV5-4; J: TRBJ1-2; CDR3: CASSLEQTYGYTF
V: TRBV5-1; J: TRBJ2-3; CDR3: CASREGAGDTQYF
V: TRBV5-4; J: TRBJ2-1; CDR3: CASSPGGLAVLPHEQFF
V: TRBV18; J: TRBJ2-1; CDR3: CASSPDRLDGEQFF
V: TRBV5-1; J: TRBJ1-1; CDR3: CASSPEGNTEAFF